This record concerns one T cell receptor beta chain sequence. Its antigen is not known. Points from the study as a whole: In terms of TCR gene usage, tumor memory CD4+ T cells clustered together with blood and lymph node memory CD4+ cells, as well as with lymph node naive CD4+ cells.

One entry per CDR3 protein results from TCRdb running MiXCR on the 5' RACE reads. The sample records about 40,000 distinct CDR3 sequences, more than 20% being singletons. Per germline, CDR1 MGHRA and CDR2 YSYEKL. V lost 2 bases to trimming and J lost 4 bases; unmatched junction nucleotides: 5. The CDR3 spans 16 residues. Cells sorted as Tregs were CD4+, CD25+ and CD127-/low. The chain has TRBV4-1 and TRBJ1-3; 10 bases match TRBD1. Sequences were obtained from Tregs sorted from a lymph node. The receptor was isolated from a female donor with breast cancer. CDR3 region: CASSQSDRGRGNTIYF. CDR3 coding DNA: TGCGCCAGCAGCCAATCCGACAGGGGGCGAGGAAACACCATATATTTT.